A selection of T cell receptor beta chains follows, all from one sample in a study of T-cell memory formation after mild COVID-19. TCRdb called the 5' RACE reads again in MiXCR, with one record for every CDR3 protein. The sample records about 340,000 distinct CDR3 sequences, less than 20% being singletons. Sequenced: PBMCs or a T cell subset sorted from them (not recorded which). These receptors were obtained from a man aged 18-30 years who had mild COVID-19 (a few samples of this study predate the infection). Cell type and time point are not known. Both conserved end residues are part of each CDR3. D genes are given only for firm matches. Size is omitted from some rows. Given values are once, few, many or a class for expanded clones.

few	TRBV7-8	TRBJ2-5	NA	CASNQRRVKETQYF	TGTGCCAGCAACCAACGGAGGGTTAAAGAGACCCAGTACTTC
NA	TRBV7-2	TRBJ1-1	NA	CASSLRRGAEAFF	TGTGCCAGCAGCTTAAGGCGGGGAGCTGAAGCTTTCTTT
few	TRBV7-2	TRBJ1-2	NA	CASSPWEEGGYTF	TGTGCCAGCAGCCCCTGGGAGGAGGGGGGCTACACCTTC
few	TRBV7-3	TRBJ2-3	TRBD1	CASSADRGRSDTQYF	TGTGCCAGCAGCGCGGACAGGGGGAGATCAGATACGCAGTATTTT
few	TRBV4-1	TRBJ1-1	TRBD1	CASSPRTGSTEAFF	TGCGCCAGCAGCCCCCGGACAGGGAGCACTGAAGCTTTCTTT
few	TRBV5-1	TRBJ2-3	NA	CASSLARAGLPDTQYF	TGCGCCAGCAGCTTGGCCAGGGCAGGGCTCCCAGATACGCAGTATTTT
NA	TRBV20-1	TRBJ1-2	NA	CSARGPGWDYGYTF	TGCAGTGCTAGAGGACCGGGTTGGGACTATGGCTACACCTTC
NA	TRBV3-1	TRBJ2-3	TRBD1	CASSQGGQGIRVTDTQYF	TGTGCCAGCAGCCAAGGGGGACAGGGGATCCGTGTCACAGATACGCAGTATTTT
NA	TRBV20-1	TRBJ1-6	TRBD1	CSATGDPNSPLHF	TGCAGTGCAACAGGGGATCCTAATTCACCCCTCCACTTT
few	TRBV5-1	TRBJ1-2	NA	CASTVAGLKGYTF	TGCGCCAGCACTGTAGCAGGACTTAAGGGCTACACCTTC
NA	TRBV15	TRBJ2-5	NA	CATSRVGGGQETQYF	TGTGCCACCAGCAGAGTTGGGGGAGGCCAAGAGACCCAGTACTTC
few	TRBV20-1	TRBJ1-2	TRBD1	CSANRGLGYGYTF	TGCAGTGCCAACAGGGGCCTGGGCTATGGCTACACCTTC
NA	TRBV4-3	TRBJ1-1	NA	CASSPRRIEAFF	TGCGCCAGCAGCCCTCGGAGGATTGAAGCTTTCTTT
once	TRBV9	TRBJ1-4	NA	CASSRTGTTDEKLFF	TGTGCCAGCAGCCGTACCGGGACCACAGATGAAAAACTGTTTTTT
NA	TRBV7-9	TRBJ2-3	NA	CASSAPQGTDTQYF	TGTGCCAGCAGCGCCCCACAGGGAACAGATACGCAGTATTTT
few	TRBV12-3/TRBV12-4	TRBJ2-7	NA	CASSFTWDYEQYF	TGTGCCAGCAGTTTTACTTGGGACTACGAGCAGTACTTC
NA	TRBV7-2	TRBJ1-6	NA	CASLLGSGWDSPLHF	TGTGCCAGTCTCCTGGGTTCGGGTTGGGATTCACCCCTCCACTTT
few	TRBV7-2	TRBJ2-3	NA	CASGQIDTQYF	TGTGCCAGCGGCCAAATAGATACGCAGTATTTT
NA	TRBV20-1	TRBJ1-5	NA	CSALTGRDQPQHF	TGCAGTGCCCTAACGGGGAGGGATCAGCCCCAGCATTTT
NA	TRBV4-2	TRBJ1-3	NA	CASSQQGISGNTIYF	TGTGCCAGCAGCCAACAGGGCATCTCTGGAAACACCATATATTTT
NA	TRBV20-1	TRBJ1-4	NA	CSATQGPEKLFF	TGCAGTGCTACACAGGGTCCAGAAAAACTGTTTTTT
NA	TRBV10-3	TRBJ1-5	TRBD1	CATRQGPHFFQHF	TGTGCCACCCGACAGGGGCCCCATTTTTTTCAGCATTTT
many	TRBV5-1	TRBJ1-1	NA	CASSLQGEDTEAFF	TGCGCCAGCAGCCTGCAGGGAGAGGACACTGAAGCTTTCTTT
NA	TRBV7-2	TRBJ1-2	NA	CASSAAGGGRRGGYTF	TGTGCCAGCAGCGCAGCGGGGGGGGGTCGACGCGGTGGCTACACCTTC